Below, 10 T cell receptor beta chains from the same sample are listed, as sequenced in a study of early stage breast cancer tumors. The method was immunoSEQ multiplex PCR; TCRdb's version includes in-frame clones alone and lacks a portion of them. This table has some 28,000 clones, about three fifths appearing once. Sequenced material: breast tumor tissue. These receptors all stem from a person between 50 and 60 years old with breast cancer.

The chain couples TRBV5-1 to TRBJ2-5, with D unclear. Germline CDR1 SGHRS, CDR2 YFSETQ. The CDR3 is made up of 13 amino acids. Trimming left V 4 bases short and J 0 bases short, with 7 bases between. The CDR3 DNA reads TGCGCCAGCAGCCGCGACTACCAAGAGACCCAGTACTTC. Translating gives CASSRDYQETQYF.

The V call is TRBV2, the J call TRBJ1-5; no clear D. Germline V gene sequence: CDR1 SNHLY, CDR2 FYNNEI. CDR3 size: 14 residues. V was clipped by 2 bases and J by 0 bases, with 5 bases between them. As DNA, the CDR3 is TGTGCCAGCAGTGAACGGATTAGCAATCAGCCCCAGCATTTT. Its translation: CASSERISNQPQHF.

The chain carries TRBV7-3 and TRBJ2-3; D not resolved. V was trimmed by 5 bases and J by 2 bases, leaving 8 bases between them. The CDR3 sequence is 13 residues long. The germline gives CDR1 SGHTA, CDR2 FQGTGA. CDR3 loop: CASSPGPTDTQYF. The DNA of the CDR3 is TGTGCCAGCAGCCCGGGCCCCACAGATACGCAGTATTTT.

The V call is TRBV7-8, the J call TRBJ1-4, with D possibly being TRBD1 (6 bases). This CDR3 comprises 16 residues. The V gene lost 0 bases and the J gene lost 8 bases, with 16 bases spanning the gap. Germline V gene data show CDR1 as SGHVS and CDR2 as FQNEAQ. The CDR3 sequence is CASSLAHRGAGEKLFF. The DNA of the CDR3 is TGTGCCAGCAGCTTAGCCCATAGGGGGGCGGGGGAAAAACTGTTTTTT.

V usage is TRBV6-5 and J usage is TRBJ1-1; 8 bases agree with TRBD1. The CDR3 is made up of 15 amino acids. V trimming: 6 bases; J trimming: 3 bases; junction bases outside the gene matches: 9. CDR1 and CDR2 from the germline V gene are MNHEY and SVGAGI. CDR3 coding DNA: TGTGCCAGCAGCTCCCCGGCAGGGGGCTACACTGAAGCTTTCTTT. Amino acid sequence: CASSSPAGGYTEAFF.

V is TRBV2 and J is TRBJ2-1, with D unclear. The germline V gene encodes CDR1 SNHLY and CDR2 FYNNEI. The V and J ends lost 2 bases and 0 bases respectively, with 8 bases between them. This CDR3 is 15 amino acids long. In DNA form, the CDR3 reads TGTGCCAGCAGTGAAAGAGAAAGCTCCTACAATGAGCAGTTCTTC. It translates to CASSERESSYNEQFF.

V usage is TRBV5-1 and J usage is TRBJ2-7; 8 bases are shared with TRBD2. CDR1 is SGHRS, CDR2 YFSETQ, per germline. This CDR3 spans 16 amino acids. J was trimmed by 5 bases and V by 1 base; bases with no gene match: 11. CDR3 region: CASSLSGVAGINEQYF. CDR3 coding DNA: TGCGCCAGCAGCTTGTCAGGGGTAGCGGGAATCAACGAGCAGTACTTC.

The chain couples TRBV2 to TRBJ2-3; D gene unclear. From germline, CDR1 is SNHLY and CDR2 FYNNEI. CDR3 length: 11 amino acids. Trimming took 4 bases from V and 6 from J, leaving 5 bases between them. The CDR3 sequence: CASSALDTQYF. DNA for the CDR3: TGTGCCAGCAGTGCCCTGGATACGCAGTATTTT.

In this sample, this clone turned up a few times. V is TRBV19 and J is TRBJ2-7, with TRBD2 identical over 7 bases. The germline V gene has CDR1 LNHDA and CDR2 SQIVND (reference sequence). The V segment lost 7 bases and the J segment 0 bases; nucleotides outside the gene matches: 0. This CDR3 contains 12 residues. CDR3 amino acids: CASTSGSYEQYF. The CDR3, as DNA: TGTGCCAGTACTAGCGGCTCCTACGAGCAGTACTTC.

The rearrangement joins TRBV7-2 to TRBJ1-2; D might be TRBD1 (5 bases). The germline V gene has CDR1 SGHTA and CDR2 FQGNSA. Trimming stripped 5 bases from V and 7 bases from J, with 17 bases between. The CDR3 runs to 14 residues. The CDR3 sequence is CASSLATAKGGYTF. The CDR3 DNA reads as TGTGCCAGCAGCCTCGCGACAGCCAAGGGTGGCTACACCTTC.